This TCR beta chain was found in a study of blood T cells in healthy people across ages. Notes on the study in general: A roughly linear fall in TCR beta diversity per million T cells was seen with increasing age. Without sorted subsets, naive and antigen-experienced compartments could not be conclusively compared.

Germline CDR1 MGHDK, CDR2 SYGVNS. The ends lost 1 base at V and 2 bases at J; junction bases unmatched: 9. CDR3 length: 17 residues. To note about this clonotype: The antigen remains unidentified.

A second PCR of 7 to 11 cycles used a sample-barcoded 5' primer and a J-beta primer mix. TCRdb re-called the 5' RACE reads with MiXCR, one entry per CDR3 protein. The data show about 730,000 distinct CDR3 sequences, about 40% seen once. This receptor was taken from a woman in her sixties or seventies in good health. The sample taken for sequencing was blood. V usage is TRBV25-1 and J usage is TRBJ2-7; TRBD2 matches 9 bases. CDR3 amino acids: CASSESSGTEFTYEQYF. As DNA, the CDR3 is TGTGCCAGCAGTGAATCTAGCGGGACAGAGTTTACCTACGAGCAGTACTTC.